One sample yielded the 26 T cell receptor beta chains listed below, sequenced in a study of OX40 agonist ivuxolimab in advanced cancers. The method was immunoSEQ multiplex PCR; TCRdb's version includes in-frame clones alone and lacks a portion of them. In the table there are roughly 74,000 clones, more than 70% of which are singletons. The starting material was CD4+ or CD8+ T cells sorted from blood, obtained in a trial of the OX40 agonist ivuxolimab. These TCRs come from an adult with an advanced solid tumor such as melanoma, head and neck, liver or kidney cancer.

This chain uses TRBV10-3 with TRBJ2-7, with 10 bases identical to TRBD1. Germline-derived CDR1 and CDR2 are ENHRY and SYGVKD. With 4 bases clipped from V and 0 bases from J, the junction kept 6 bases outside the gene matches. This CDR3 comprises 16 residues. The chain's CDR3 is CAISAPGQGGSYEQYF. The DNA for the CDR3 is TGTGCCATCAGTGCGCCCGGACAGGGGGGCTCCTACGAGCAGTACTTC.

The V gene is TRBV6-6, the J gene TRBJ1-3; no reliable D call. The CDR3 spans 14 residues. Trimming left V 6 bases short and J 0 bases short, with 9 bases between. CDR1 and CDR2 from the germline V gene are MNHNY and SVGAGI (reference sequence). CDR3 sequence (DNA): TGTGCCAGCAGAGACGGTGGCTCTGGAAACACCATATATTTT. Its translation: CASRDGGSGNTIYF.

V and J are TRBV11-1 and TRBJ2-6; no firm D call. Trimming removed 6 bases from V and 1 base from J, with 19 bases in between. There are 18 residues in the CDR3. Looked up from germline, CDR1 is SGHAT and CDR2 is FQDESV (reference sequence). CDR3 residues: CASSHRLGAFSGANVLTF. CDR3 coding DNA: TGTGCCAGCAGTCACCGCCTCGGAGCCTTTTCTGGGGCCAACGTCCTGACTTTC.

Worth noting for this clone: A read error may account for a junction end that differs from germline. This rearrangement joins TRBV7-9 to TRBJ2-3; 10 bases are shared with TRBD2. CDR3 length: 11 amino acids. In germline, CDR1 is SEHNR, CDR2 FQNEAQ (reference sequence). As DNA, the CDR3 is TGTGCCAGCAGCCCTAGCGGGAGATTGCATTTT. As protein: CASSPSGRLHF.

The chain carries TRBV5-4 and TRBJ2-3, with D hard to call. This CDR3 is built from 15 residues. Germline V gives CDR1 SGHNT, CDR2 YYREEE (reference sequence). With 0 bases removed from V and 2 bases from J, the gap between germline ends came to 10 bases. The CDR3 here is CASSLEVQTTDTQYF. Written as DNA, the CDR3 is TGTGCCAGCAGCTTGGAAGTGCAGACCACAGATACGCAGTATTTT.

The genes are TRBV5-1 and TRBJ1-1; no clear D gene. Germline CDR1 reads SGHRS; CDR2 reads YFSETQ. This CDR3 comprises 13 residues. V was trimmed by 0 bases and J by 6 bases, leaving 9 bases between them. The DNA of the CDR3 is TGCGCCAGCAGCTTGGATGGGGAGGCTGAAGCTTTCTTT. As protein: CASSLDGEAEAFF.

This chain joins TRBV27 and TRBJ1-2; D unclear. Germline values: CDR1 MNHEY, CDR2 SMNVEV (reference sequence). V was clipped by 0 bases and J by 4 bases, with 15 bases between them. CDR3 length equals 16 residues. This CDR3 is CASSLSASGVGYGYTF. CDR3 bases: TGTGCCAGCAGTTTATCGGCCAGCGGAGTAGGCTATGGCTACACCTTC.

This sequence joins TRBV5-8 and TRBJ2-7, with D perhaps being TRBD1 or TRBD2 (5 bases each). There are 16 residues in the CDR3. Germline V gene data show CDR1 as SGHTS and CDR2 as YDEGEE. The V gene lost 0 bases and the J gene lost 6 bases, with 19 bases spanning the gap. The CDR3 reads CASSLAWGGPASEQYF. CDR3 in DNA: TGTGCCAGCAGCTTGGCGTGGGGCGGGCCCGCCTCCGAGCAGTACTTC.

V gene TRBV5-6 combines with J gene TRBJ2-5; unclear D gene. The CDR3 covers 12 residues. Trimming took 0 bases from V and 9 from J, leaving 9 bases between them. Germline assignment: CDR1 SGHDT and CDR2 YYEEEE. Written as DNA, the CDR3 is TGTGCCAGCAGCTTGGACCGGTCGGCCCAGTACTTC. As protein: CASSLDRSAQYF.

The chain combines TRBV7-8 with TRBJ2-7, with 8 nucleotides matching TRBD2. The length of the CDR3 is 16 residues. V lost 1 base to trimming and J lost 0 bases; unmatched junction nucleotides: 5. Germline CDR1 and CDR2: SGHVS and FQNEAQ. This chain's CDR3 is CASSLGLARYSYEQYF. The CDR3 region has the DNA TGTGCCAGCAGCTTAGGACTAGCGCGCTACTCCTACGAGCAGTACTTC.

This chain connects TRBV7-9 to TRBJ2-7, with 10 positions matching TRBD1. The V segment lost 5 bases and the J segment 5 bases; nucleotides outside the gene matches: 15. CDR1 is SEHNR, CDR2 FQNEAQ, per germline (reference sequence). The CDR3 runs 17 residues. The CDR3: CASSPLRWDRGSHEQYF. The CDR3, as DNA: TGTGCCAGCAGCCCTTTGCGCTGGGACAGGGGCTCGCACGAGCAGTACTTC.

This rearrangement joins TRBV11-2 to TRBJ2-6, with 9 positions matching TRBD1. The V segment lost 4 bases and the J segment 3 bases; nucleotides outside the gene matches: 4. Germline-derived CDR1 and CDR2 are SGHAT and FQNNGV. This CDR3 region has 16 residues. CDR3: CASSSGTGFGANVLTF. As DNA, the CDR3 is TGTGCCAGCAGCTCCGGGACAGGGTTTGGGGCCAACGTCCTGACTTTC.

The chain recombines TRBV27 with TRBJ2-2; tentatively, D is TRBD1 (6 bases). The germline CDR1 and CDR2 sequences are MNHEY and SMNVEV (reference sequence). V lost 3 bases, J lost 4 bases, and 12 bases lay in between. The CDR3 consists of 15 residues. The CDR3 coding sequence is TGTGCCAGCAGTTTGAGAGGCAGGGGCACCGGGGAGCTGTTTTTT. This encodes CASSLRGRGTGELFF.

J is TRBJ1-2 and V is TRBV4-3, with no clear D. This CDR3 region has 15 residues. CDR1 is LGHNA, CDR2 YSLEER, per germline. Between the trimmed V and J ends, which lost 1 base and 4 bases, there was a span of 13 bases. CDR3 DNA sequence: TGCGCCAGCAGCCAAGTTTTCCCGACAACCTATGGCTACACCTTC. Its translation is CASSQVFPTTYGYTF.

The chain employs TRBV28 and TRBJ1-5, with D possibly being TRBD1 (6 bases). The V gene's germline CDR1 is MDHEN and CDR2 SYDVKM. The CDR3 has 14 residues. V was trimmed by 5 bases and J by 5 bases, leaving 13 bases between them. CDR3 bases: TGTGCCAGCAGTCTGGGGGGGGGCCATCAGCCCCAGCATTTT. The encoded protein is CASSLGGGHQPQHF. The complete variable domain, with remaining parts taken from reference TRBV28 and TRBJ1-5, reads DVKVTQSSRYLVKRTGEKVFLECVQDMDHENMFWYRQDPGLGLRLIYFSYDVKMKEKGDIPEGYSVSREKKERFSLILESASTNQTSMYLCASSLGGGHQPQHFGDGTRLSIL.

The CDR3 sequence is CAISPFDRDHEQYF. CDR3 nucleotide sequence: TGTGCCATCAGCCCTTTTGACAGGGACCACGAGCAGTACTTC. The rearrangement links TRBV10-3 to TRBJ2-7; 7 positions agree with TRBD1. Germline V lookup: CDR1 ENHRY, CDR2 SYGVKD. Trimming took 6 bases from V and 5 from J; bases not matched to a gene: 10. The CDR3 sequence is 14 residues long.

This clone was seen just once. The V gene is TRBV6-5, the J gene TRBJ2-7; TRBD2 agrees at 7 bases. J was trimmed by 13 bases and V by 0 bases; bases with no gene match: 12. The CDR3 extends over 14 amino acids. Germline CDR1 reads MNHEY; CDR2 reads SVGAGI. The CDR3 reads CASSYSPLSGFIYF. CDR3 nucleotide sequence: TGTGCCAGCAGTTACTCGCCTCTTAGCGGGTTTATTTACTTC.

The rearrangement uses TRBV5-4 and TRBJ1-4; D remains ambiguous. The germline CDR1 and CDR2 sequences are SGHNT and YYREEE (reference sequence). This CDR3 is 14 amino acids long. Trimming removed 0 bases at V and 6 bases at J, with 9 bases between. The CDR3 spells CASSLGVLDEKLFF. The CDR3 nucleotides read TGTGCCAGCAGCTTGGGGGTTCTTGATGAAAAACTGTTTTTT.

The V and J genes are TRBV11-2 and TRBJ2-2; possibly TRBD1 or TRBD2 for D (5 bases each). The CDR3 extends over 15 amino acids. Germline CDR1 SGHAT, CDR2 FQNNGV. V gave up 4 bases and J gave up 5 bases, with 14 bases separating them. CDR3 sequence: CASSSGTSGTGELFF. DNA of the CDR3: TGTGCCAGCAGCTCCGGGACCAGTGGGACCGGGGAGCTGTTTTTT.

V is TRBV6-1 and J is TRBJ2-5; D might be TRBD1 or TRBD2, each matching 5 bases. This CDR3 spans 15 amino acids. Per the germline V gene, CDR1 is MNHNS and CDR2 is SASEGT. Trimming stripped 2 bases from V and 4 bases from J, with 14 bases between. The CDR3 coding sequence is TGTGCCAGCAGTGAAACTTGGGGGTCCCGAGAGACCCAGTACTTC. It is translated as CASSETWGSRETQYF.

The rearrangement uses TRBV10-1 and TRBJ2-3; 8 bases agree with TRBD2. This CDR3 has 16 amino acids. V was pared by 3 bases and J by 6 bases, with 11 bases of the junction left unmatched. Germline assignment: CDR1 WNHNN and CDR2 SYGVQD (reference sequence). DNA of the CDR3: TGCGCCAGCAGTGATCCAGCGGGGGCCGCGGGGGATACGCAGTATTTT. Amino acid sequence: CASSDPAGAAGDTQYF.

V and J are TRBV2 and TRBJ2-1; possible D gene TRBD2, 5 bases. The CDR3 extends over 14 amino acids. With 1 base removed from V and 8 bases from J, the gap between germline ends came to 12 bases. Germline V gene lookup returns CDR1 SNHLY and CDR2 FYNNEI. CDR3 region: CASSEVASSYEQFF. The CDR3 region has the DNA TGTGCCAGCAGTGAAGTCGCTAGCAGCTATGAGCAGTTCTTC.

This rearrangement joins TRBV5-8 to TRBJ2-5; the match to TRBD2 covers 9 bases. Looked up from germline, CDR1 is SGHTS and CDR2 is YDEGEE. This CDR3 is built from 15 residues. V shed 0 bases, J shed 1 base, and the junction held 1 base outside the gene matches. The CDR3: CASSLGTSAQETQYF. DNA of the CDR3: TGTGCCAGCAGCTTGGGGACTAGCGCCCAAGAGACCCAGTACTTC.

This rearrangement joins TRBV4-3 to TRBJ1-5; D remains ambiguous. V lost 4 bases, J lost 1 base, and 11 bases lay in between. Per germline, CDR1 LGHNA and CDR2 YSLEER. The CDR3 extends over 15 amino acids. CDR3 DNA: TGCGCCAGCAGCCTCAATACCGCCAGCAATCAGCCCCAGCATTTT. It yields the protein CASSLNTASNQPQHF.

J is TRBJ1-3 and V is TRBV7-2, with 8 positions matching TRBD1. Germline trimming cut 0 bases from V and 0 bases from J; bases unmatched to any gene: 4. This CDR3 region has 17 residues. CDR1 SGHTA and CDR2 FQGNSA come from the germline V gene. CDR3 in DNA: TGTGCCAGCAGCTTAGCTCCAGGGGGCCACTCTGGAAACACCATATATTTT. Its protein is CASSLAPGGHSGNTIYF.

This sequence joins TRBV29-1 and TRBJ1-2, with TRBD1 matching 8 bases. Per germline, CDR1 SQVTM and CDR2 ANQGSEA. With V trimmed by 1 base and J by 5 bases, 3 bases remained unmatched. The CDR3 runs to 13 residues. In DNA, the CDR3 is TGCAGCGTTGAAGGACAGGGGATTTATGGCTACACCTTC. Its translation: CSVEGQGIYGYTF.